This T cell receptor (beta chain) was observed in a study of blood T cells in healthy people across ages. Study conclusions and caveats: Estimates of diversity drawn from one million T cells were considered underestimates. With donor CMV status unknown, expanded clonotype changes were possibly confounded. Older age coincided with a roughly linear decline in TCR beta diversity per million T cells.

A second PCR of about 6 to 12 cycles used a sample-barcoded 5' primer and a J-beta primer mix. Each cDNA molecule was tagged by a template-switch adaptor with 12 random nucleotides. TCRdb analysed the 5' RACE reads with MiXCR anew, one entry per CDR3 protein. The data show about 680,000 distinct CDR3 sequences, 45% to 50% seen once. With 7 bases removed from V and 12 bases from J, the gap between germline ends came to 16 bases. Germline loops: CDR1 MDHEN, CDR2 SYDVKM. The CDR3 is made up of 12 amino acids. This clonotype came up a few times. The antigen remains unidentified. This sequence was found in a woman aged 60-75 years in good health. The chain combines TRBV28 with TRBJ2-1; TRBD1 might be the D (5 bases). What was sequenced was blood. The DNA of the CDR3 is TGTGCCAGCACCAAGGTGGGGCGGAGGCAGTTCTTC. It encodes CASTKVGRRQFF.